This T cell receptor (beta chain) was observed in a study of cytomegalovirus exposure and HLA in healthy donors. Amplification used 60 Vbeta primers and 13 Jbeta primers. TCRdb's table, derived via immunoSEQ multiplex PCR, lists solely in-frame clones and lacks some. The data contain over 120,000 clones, about 80% of them singletons. Study-level results: According to an earlier analysis, most TCR beta V segments yielded productive rearrangements about 90% or about 30% of the time. When analyzed later, a missense DCLRE1C variant was found to be linked to TCR beta V- and J-gene trimming. Serostatus for CMV was the only available immune exposure information.

Points on this clone: Its antigen is as yet unknown.

The V gene lost 3 bases and the J gene lost 8 bases, with 13 bases spanning the gap. Germline V lookup: CDR1 KGHSH, CDR2 LQKENI. The length of the CDR3 is 13 residues. This receptor was obtained from a man aged 35-49 years in good health and CMV-seronegative. This chain joins TRBV18 and TRBJ1-2, with D possibly TRBD1 on 5 matching bases. Sequenced sample: PBMCs. Here the CDR3 reads CASSPFVGEGYTF. Here the CDR3 DNA reads TGTGCCAGCTCACCTTTCGTAGGGGAAGGCTACACCTTC.